One sample yielded the 14 T cell receptor beta chains listed below, sequenced in a study of blood T cell repertoires in COVID-19. The protocol was immunoSEQ multiplex PCR, while the TCRdb copy is restricted to in-frame clones and leaves out a portion. The table lists about 170,000 clones, about 80% of them singletons. Input material: peripheral blood. These receptors came from an elderly woman with acute or convalescent COVID-19.

The DNA for the CDR3 is TGCGCCAGCAGCTTGGCCGGGACACTCTCTGGAAACACCATATATTTT. It encodes CASSLAGTLSGNTIYF. The chain combines TRBV5-1 with TRBJ1-3; D is possibly TRBD1 (6 bases). The CDR3 length is 16 residues. V was cut by 0 bases and J by 0 bases, with 10 bases left in between. Germline-derived CDR1 and CDR2 are SGHRS and YFSETQ.

The chain couples TRBV5-1 to TRBJ1-5, with TRBD1 matching over 7 bases. CDR3 length equals 15 residues. The V and J ends lost 4 bases and 4 bases, in that order; junction bases with no gene match: 8. Germline loops: CDR1 SGHRS, CDR2 YFSETQ. Here the CDR3 DNA reads TGCGCCAGCAGCGTGGCGGGACAGCTTAATCAGCCCCAGCATTTT. Amino acid sequence: CASSVAGQLNQPQHF. The full variable domain, in which reference TRBV5-1 and TRBJ1-5 provide the parts outside the CDR3, is KAGVTQTPRYLIKTRGQQVTLSCSPISGHRSVSWYQQTPGQGLQFLFEYFSETQRNKGNFPGRFSGRQFSNSRSEMNVSTLELGDSALYLCASSVAGQLNQPQHFGDGTRLSIL.

V is TRBV27 and J is TRBJ1-2; D call uncertain. The CDR3 loop spans 13 amino acids. In germline, CDR1 is MNHEY, CDR2 SMNVEV (reference sequence). The V gene lost 3 bases and the J gene lost 2 bases, with 7 bases spanning the gap. DNA of the CDR3: TGTGCCAGCAGTTTCCGGGAGAACTATGGCTACACCTTC. Encoded protein: CASSFRENYGYTF.

The chain links TRBV7-6 to TRBJ1-2, with D unresolved. Germline CDR1 is SGHVS and CDR2 is FNYEAQ. The germline V and J ends were trimmed by 2 bases and 0 bases, with 10 bases remaining between them. The CDR3 is 15 amino acids. CDR3 DNA sequence: TGTGCCAGCAGCTTATCGGCAACAGCTAACTATGGCTACACCTTC. This encodes CASSLSATANYGYTF.

The rearrangement links TRBV4-1 to TRBJ2-6, with D perhaps matching TRBD1 (5 bases). V was shortened by 3 bases and J by 0 bases, with 15 bases between the two germline ends. The CDR3 runs to 18 residues. Germline lookup yields CDR1 MGHRA and CDR2 YSYEKL. CDR3: CASSHRTSDSSGANVLTF. CDR3 coding DNA: TGCGCCAGCAGCCACAGAACTTCAGACAGCTCTGGGGCCAACGTCCTGACTTTC.

This clone was recorded only once. The chain couples TRBV5-4 to TRBJ2-1, with TRBD2 identical over 11 bases. V shed 0 bases and J 5 bases; nucleotides not matched to a gene: 1. The CDR3 loop spans 15 amino acids. The germline V gene has CDR1 SGHNT and CDR2 YYREEE (reference sequence). The CDR3 spells CASSLGLAGNNEQFF. In nucleotides, the CDR3 is TGTGCCAGCAGCTTGGGACTAGCGGGAAACAATGAGCAGTTCTTC. The full variable domain, its missing parts supplied by reference TRBV5-4 and TRBJ2-1, is ETGVTQSPTHLIKTRGQQVTLRCSSQSGHNTVSWYQQALGQGPQFIFQYYREEENGRGNFPPRFSGLQFPNYSSELNVNALELDDSALYLCASSLGLAGNNEQFFGPGTRLTVL.

This clone came up once. This chain links TRBV5-5 with TRBJ1-5; D remains ambiguous. CDR1 SGHKS and CDR2 YYEKEE come from the germline V gene (reference sequence). There are 13 residues in the CDR3. Trimming stripped 3 bases from V and 4 bases from J, with 8 bases between. Here the CDR3 reads CASSSTVNQPQHF. CDR3 DNA: TGTGCCAGCAGCTCGACTGTTAATCAGCCCCAGCATTTT. The full variable domain, its missing parts supplied by reference TRBV5-5 and TRBJ1-5, is DAGVTQSPTHLIKTRGQQVTLRCSPISGHKSVSWYQQVLGQGPQFIFQYYEKEERGRGNFPDRFSARQFPNYSSELNVNALLLGDSALYLCASSSTVNQPQHFGDGTRLSIL.

The V and J genes are TRBV7-2 and TRBJ1-3, with D hard to call. The CDR3 runs 15 residues. V lost 3 bases and J lost 2, with 11 bases in between. Germline lookup yields CDR1 SGHTA and CDR2 FQGNSA. The CDR3 DNA reads TGTGCCAGCAGCTTCCGACTTAGCCCTGGAAACACCATATATTTT. It is translated as CASSFRLSPGNTIYF.

This chain uses TRBV30 with TRBJ1-3; 7 positions agree with TRBD1. V lost 5 bases, J lost 4 bases, and 5 bases stayed unmatched. This CDR3 has 13 amino acids. Germline CDR1 GTSNPN, CDR2 SVGIG (reference sequence). The CDR3 loop is CAWQGVLGNTIYF. CDR3 sequence (DNA): TGTGCCTGGCAGGGGGTTCTGGGAAACACCATATATTTT.

The chain couples TRBV11-2 to TRBJ1-1, with D possibly matching TRBD1 (6 bases). The germline CDR1 and CDR2 sequences are SGHAT and FQNNGV. V shed 2 bases and J shed 7 bases, with 17 bases lying between them. The CDR3 is made up of 15 amino acids. The CDR3 protein is CASSLIGGGHFEAFF. For the CDR3, the DNA is TGTGCCAGCAGCTTAATCGGGGGGGGACACTTTGAAGCTTTCTTT. The whole variable domain, filled in from reference TRBV11-2 and TRBJ1-1, reads EAGVAQSPRYKIIEKRQSVAFWCNPISGHATLYWYQQILGQGPKLLIQFQNNGVVDDSQLPKDRFSAERLKGVDSTLKIQPAKLEDSAVYLCASSLIGGGHFEAFFGQGTRLTVV.

V usage is TRBV2 and J usage is TRBJ2-1; 12 nucleotides align to TRBD1. Germline V gene sequence: CDR1 SNHLY, CDR2 FYNNEI. The CDR3 spans 17 residues. The trim removed 1 base at V and 3 bases at J, leaving 4 bases unmatched. The DNA of the CDR3 is TGTGCCAGCAGTGAAGAGGGGACAGGGGGCCTCTACAATGAGCAGTTCTTC. Translated: CASSEEGTGGLYNEQFF.

The chain combines TRBV19 with TRBJ1-5; D gene uncertain. Germline values: CDR1 LNHDA, CDR2 SQIVND (reference sequence). V gave up 7 bases and J gave up 0 bases, with 10 bases separating them. CDR3 length: 14 residues. The CDR3 is CASMRDYSNQPQHF. Written as DNA, the CDR3 is TGTGCCAGTATGAGAGATTATAGCAATCAGCCCCAGCATTTT. Variable domain in full (rest from reference TRBV19 and TRBJ1-5): DGGITQSPKYLFRKEGQNVTLSCEQNLNHDAMYWYRQDPGQGLRLIYYSQIVNDFQKGDIAEGYSVSREKKESFPLTVTSAQKNPTAFYLCASMRDYSNQPQHFGDGTRLSIL.

This clone was seen a handful of times. This chain connects TRBV6-2 or TRBV6-3 to TRBJ2-3, with D tentatively TRBD2 (6 bases). This CDR3 region has 18 residues. Trimming took 5 bases from V and 0 from J, leaving 21 bases between them. Per the germline V gene, CDR1 is MNHEY and CDR2 is SVGEGT. The CDR3 protein is CASSHEAGRSPSTDTQYF. The CDR3 region has the DNA TGTGCCAGCAGTCACGAGGCGGGACGAAGCCCTAGCACAGATACGCAGTATTTT.

This chain uses TRBV6-5 with TRBJ2-7; D gene ambiguous. This CDR3 region has 12 residues. The germline gives CDR1 MNHEY, CDR2 SVGAGI. The V and J ends lost 6 bases and 0 bases respectively, with 6 bases between them. The CDR3 reads CASRSDSYEQYF. In DNA, the CDR3 is TGTGCCAGCAGGAGCGACTCCTACGAGCAGTACTTC.